A selection of T cell receptor beta chains follows, all from one sample in a study of lymphopenia after photon versus proton radiotherapy. Method: immunoSEQ multiplex PCR; TCRdb's copy keeps in-frame clones and lacks some. The sample has roughly 67,000 clones; approximately 91% are singletons. Sequenced here: peripheral blood, sampled from a patient treated with photon-based radiotherapy. These receptors were obtained from a woman in her seventies with pancreatic cancer. The CDR3 runs from the conserved cysteine through the conserved F or W. D genes are given only for firm matches. The listing skips clone size in some rows; elsewhere it reads once, few, many or a size class.

-	TRBJ2-2	TRBV10-3	-	TGTGCCATCAGTGACGGGAACACCGGGGAGCTGTTTTTT	CAISDGNTGELFF
-	TRBJ2-1	TRBV7-8	-	TGTGCCAGCAGCCAACAGGGGGGGCTTGAGCAGTTCTTC	CASSQQGGLEQFF
TRBD1	TRBJ1-3	TRBV7-8	-	TGTGCCAGCAGCTTAGGGACAGGGTCCGGAAACACCATATATTTT	CASSLGTGSGNTIYF
TRBD1	TRBJ1-1	TRBV19	-	TGTGCCAGTAGTTCCCGGACAGGGAGGGGAATGAACACTGAAGCTTTCTTT	CASSSRTGRGMNTEAFF
-	TRBJ2-1	TRBV7-9	-	TGTGCCAGCAGCTTAAACAGGAATTACAATGAGCAGTTCTTC	CASSLNRNYNEQFF
-	TRBJ2-1	TRBV7-2	-	TGTGCCAGCAGCGCCTCGAGAGAAAATGAGCAGTTCTTC	CASSASRENEQFF
-	TRBJ2-7	TRBV9	-	TGTGCCAGCAGCGTAGAGAGCACTCCCTACGAGCAGTACTTC	CASSVESTPYEQYF
TRBD2	TRBJ2-7	TRBV5-1	-	TGCGCCAGCAGCTCTGGGACTAGCGGGACCTACGAGCAGTACTTC	CASSSGTSGTYEQYF
-	TRBJ1-5	TRBV6-5	few	TGTGCCAGCAGTTACTCAGGAAGGGATCAGCCCCAGCATTTT	CASSYSGRDQPQHF
-	TRBJ2-1	TRBV5-1	once	TGCGCCAGCAGCTTGGCACAGGTTCCCTACAATGAGCAGTTCTTC	CASSLAQVPYNEQFF
-	TRBJ1-4	TRBV29-1	-	TGCAGCGTTCCGGCCTTCGAAAATGAAAAACTGTTTTTT	CSVPAFENEKLFF
TRBD1	TRBJ1-1	TRBV5-1	-	TGCGCCAGCAGCCCTGGGCCAGGGGGAACTGAAGCTTTCTTT	CASSPGPGGTEAFF
-	TRBJ2-2	TRBV27	few	TGTGCCAGCAGTTCTTCCACCGGGGAGCTGTTTTTT	CASSSSTGELFF
-	TRBJ1-3	TRBV4-2	-	TGTGCCAGCAGCCAAGGAGGGGGCTCTGGAAACACCATATATTTT	CASSQGGGSGNTIYF
TRBD2	TRBJ2-3	TRBV28	-	TGTGCCAGCAGCCATAGCGGGGGGGGGCCAGATACGCAGTATTTT	CASSHSGGGPDTQYF
-	TRBJ1-4	TRBV28	once	TGTGCCAGCAGTTTAAACAGCCCAGGGAGTGAAAAACTGTTTTTT	CASSLNSPGSEKLFF
TRBD1	TRBJ2-1	TRBV6-5	-	TGTGCCAGCAGATCCACAGGGGGCCTGTTCTTC	CASRSTGGLFF
TRBD1	TRBJ1-4	TRBV4-2	-	TGTGCCAGCAGCCAAGGACAGGGGGGTCCTAATGAAAAACTGTTTTTT	CASSQGQGGPNEKLFF